This T cell receptor beta chain was captured by sequencing in a study of graft-versus-host responses after intestinal transplantation. Background on the study: Recipients across the board were started on anti-thymocyte globulin induction, then kept on tacrolimus and steroids for around 3 years. General study results and limits: Allografts of patients with graft-donor T cell macrochimerism showed high graft-versus-host to host-versus-graft clone ratios. Among recipient marrow samples, GvH clones were found; some appeared first in ileum or blood.

The assay was immunoSEQ multiplex PCR, and TCRdb's table has in-frame clones only and misses some. The sample has fewer than 150,000 clones; just over 90% are singletons. About this clone itself: What it binds is not known.

Germline V gene sequence: CDR1 ENHRY, CDR2 SYGVKD. The CDR3 spans 14 residues. Losses at the gene ends were 6 bases for V and 0 bases for J; bases not matched to a gene: 5. The J gene is TRBJ2-7, the V gene TRBV10-3; 7 bases agree with TRBD1. The specimen comprised unstimulated CD4+ T cells sorted from spleen or lymph node cells, sampled before intestinal transplant. The sequence was obtained from a human donor who received an intestinal transplant. CDR3 sequence (DNA): TGTGCCATCAGCTCGACAGGGAGCTCCTACGAGCAGTACTTC. It yields the protein CAISSTGSSYEQYF.